This T cell receptor (beta chain) was sequenced for a study of T-cell memory formation after mild COVID-19. Study background: TCR clusters were mostly donor specific.

One entry per CDR3 protein results from TCRdb running MiXCR on the 5' RACE reads. Among tens of thousands of distinct CDR3 sequences listed, roughly a sixth were seen once. The CDR3 is 16 amino acids. CDR1 is SNHLY, CDR2 FYNNEI, per germline. V lost 8 bases, J lost 0 bases, and 11 bases stayed unmatched. Only a few counts were recorded for this clonotype. The receptor was isolated from an adult woman who had mild COVID-19 (a few samples of this study predate the infection). Cell type and time point are not known. The source material was PBMCs or a T cell subset sorted from them (not recorded which). V and J are TRBV2 and TRBJ2-5; TRBD2 matches 8 bases. The CDR3 DNA is TGTGCCAGCTGGGGAATTGGAGCGGGGGACCAAGAGACCCAGTACTTC. This codes for CASWGIGAGDQETQYF.